Below, 10 T cell receptor beta chains from the same sample are listed, as sequenced in a study of T cell repertoires in cytomegalovirus infection. Via MiXCR, TCRdb re-called the reads, giving one row per CDR3 protein. The profile covers approximately 750,000 distinct CDR3 sequences, with roughly 35% appearing a single time and roughly 2.8% taken by the ten largest. Specimen: PBMCs. The receptors originated from a human donor in good health (CMV status not recorded). Some clones in this sample may be carry-over from other donors' samples.

As regards this clonotype: A single base separates this from a much larger clone, so it may be a read error. The CDR3 carries no conserved terminal phenylalanine or tryptophan, so it likely arises from a read error. The CDR3 DNA reads TGTGCCAGCAGCTTTTCTGGACAGAACACTGAAGCTTTCTGT. It yields the protein CASSFSGQNTEAFC. The rearrangement links TRBV7-2 to TRBJ1-1, with a weak D call TRBD1 (5 bases). CDR1 is SGHTA, CDR2 FQGNSA, per germline. V was trimmed by 3 bases and J by 1 base, leaving 9 bases between them. CDR3 length: 14 residues.

The J gene is TRBJ2-5, the V gene TRBV20-1; 16 nucleotides align to TRBD2. The germline V gene encodes CDR1 DFQATT and CDR2 SNEGSKA (reference sequence). This CDR3 comprises 16 residues. Losses at the gene ends were 5 bases for V and 5 bases for J; bases not matched to a gene: 8. The CDR3 DNA sequence: TGCAGTGCTCCAGGGACTAGCGGGGGGGTGATGGAGACCCAGTACTTC. The encoded protein is CSAPGTSGGVMETQYF.

The genes are TRBV7-2 and TRBJ2-7, with D tentatively TRBD1 (5 bases). Trimming removed 1 base at V and 3 bases at J, with 10 bases between. The V gene's germline CDR1 is SGHTA and CDR2 FQGNSA. The CDR3 totals 14 residues. CDR3: CASSLGTRGYEQYF. The CDR3 region has the DNA TGTGCCAGCAGCTTAGGGACACGAGGCTACGAGCAGTACTTC.

A few counts support this clonotype. This chain connects TRBV6-1 to TRBJ2-7; 9 nucleotides line up with TRBD1. CDR3 length: 15 residues. V dropped 6 bases and J dropped 3; count of bases not matched to a gene: 9. The germline V gene has CDR1 MNHNS and CDR2 SASEGT. DNA of the CDR3: TGTGCCAGCAGAGAACCGGGACAGGGCCGCTACGAGCAGTACTTC. Protein product: CASREPGQGRYEQYF.

There are many counts of this clonotype. The chain couples TRBV28 to TRBJ1-1; 7 nucleotides align to TRBD1. This CDR3 spans 14 amino acids. J lost 0 bases, V lost 5 bases, and 3 bases had no gene match. In germline, CDR1 is MDHEN, CDR2 SYDVKM. The CDR3 nucleotides are TGTGCCAGCAGTCCGACAGGGATGAACACTGAAGCTTTCTTT. It codes for CASSPTGMNTEAFF.

The chain carries TRBV7-6 and TRBJ2-2; no clear D. Germline V gene data show CDR1 as SGHVS and CDR2 as FNYEAQ. Trimming left V 2 bases short and J 1 base short, with 14 bases between. The CDR3 is 17 amino acids. CDR3: CASSLFKWSMNTGELFF. As DNA, the CDR3 is TGTGCCAGCAGCTTATTTAAGTGGAGCATGAACACCGGGGAGCTGTTTTTT.

This clonotype turned up a few times. The genes are TRBV7-9 and TRBJ2-4; D not certain. The CDR3 covers 14 residues. V lost 1 base, J lost 7 bases, and 11 bases lay in between. From germline, CDR1 is SEHNR and CDR2 FQNEAQ (reference sequence). The CDR3 sequence is CASSLGFGGNIQYF. As DNA, the CDR3 is TGTGCCAGCAGCTTAGGATTCGGTGGCAACATTCAGTACTTC.

The chain links TRBV7-6 to TRBJ2-1, with 12 bases lining up with TRBD2. The CDR3 is made up of 18 amino acids. CDR1 and CDR2 from the germline V gene are SGHVS and FNYEAQ. The ends lost 5 bases at V and 0 bases at J; junction bases unmatched: 8. CDR3 region: CASSQGLAGRSSYNEQFF. The CDR3 coding sequence is TGTGCCAGCAGCCAGGGACTAGCGGGTAGGAGCTCCTACAATGAGCAGTTCTTC.

The chain has TRBV2 and TRBJ2-5; TRBD1 matches at 9 bases. Germline V CDR1 and CDR2: SNHLY, FYNNEI. V gave up 6 bases and J gave up 6 bases; unmatched junction bases: 5. CDR3 length: 13 residues. CDR3 region: CASRPTGGKTQYF. CDR3 nucleotides: TGTGCCAGCAGGCCGACAGGGGGAAAGACCCAGTACTTC.

This clonotype occurred a few times. V is TRBV28 and J is TRBJ2-3; D is unresolved. The CDR3 contains 13 residues. Trimming shortened V by 6 bases and J by 4 bases, and 11 bases separated the two germline ends. Germline CDR1 is MDHEN and CDR2 is SYDVKM. The CDR3 loop reads CASRRVMADTQYF. As DNA, the CDR3 is TGTGCCAGCAGACGGGTTATGGCAGATACGCAGTATTTT.